A selection of T cell receptor beta chains follows, all from one sample in a study of shared clonotypes between healthy human individuals. Sequencing was performed with immunoSEQ multiplex PCR; in TCRdb, only in-frame clones are kept and a portion is missing. Of roughly 1.5 million clones detected, 95% to 99% appear once; the ten largest clones hold 0.4% to 0.45%. Sequencing was carried out using naive CD4+ T cells sorted from blood. The receptors were sampled from a man aged 25-45 years in good health. Each CDR3 is given with its conserved first and last residue. D genes are given only for firm matches. Clone size is not always given. Where it is, it says once, few, many or a class for expanded clones.

>TRBJ2-5|TRBV6-6|NA|NA
TGTGCCAGCAGTTACCGGCGCGTAAGCCCCCAAGAGACCCAGTACTTC
CASSYRRVSPQETQYF
>TRBJ1-5|TRBV18|NA|NA
TGTGCCAGCTCACCACTCGGTAATGCTGGTAGCAATCAGCCCCAGCATTTT
CASSPLGNAGSNQPQHF
>TRBJ2-7|TRBV28|NA|once
TGTGCCAGCACCTCGAGCTTGAGCCGGTACTCCTACGAGCAGTACTTC
CASTSSLSRYSYEQYF
>TRBJ2-1|TRBV5-1|TRBD2|NA
TGCGCCAGCAGCCCTGGGGGGGGAGCCTCCTACAATGAGCAGTTCTTC
CASSPGGGASYNEQFF
>TRBJ2-3|TRBV11-2|NA|NA
TGTGCCAGCAGCAGAGACCGGTCAGATACGCAGTATTTT
CASSRDRSDTQYF
>TRBJ2-5|TRBV9|TRBD2|NA
TGTGCCAGCAGCGTAGATGGGGCGGGAGGCCTCCAAGAGACCCAGTACTTC
CASSVDGAGGLQETQYF
>TRBJ2-6|TRBV5-1|NA|NA
TGCGCCAGCAGCCCCCTGAACAGGGATTCTGGGGCCAACGTCCTGACTTTC
CASSPLNRDSGANVLTF
>TRBJ2-2|TRBV2|NA|NA
TGTGCCAGCAGATGGGGGACCGGGGAGCTGTTTTTT
CASRWGTGELFF
>TRBJ1-3|TRBV5-6|NA|once
TGTGCCAGCAGCTTGGAGGCCACGGGCTCTGGAAACACCATATATTTT
CASSLEATGSGNTIYF
>TRBJ2-7|TRBV28|TRBD1|NA
TGTGCCAGCAGTACCGACAGGGAAAGATACGAGCAGTACTTC
CASSTDRERYEQYF
>TRBJ2-7|TRBV28|TRBD1|NA
TGTGCCAGCAGTTCTAACCCGGGACAGTCCTACGAGCAGTACTTC
CASSSNPGQSYEQYF
>TRBJ2-7|TRBV9|NA|NA
TGTGCCAGCAGCATACTCCCCTCCCCACCCTACGAGCAGTACTTC
CASSILPSPPYEQYF
>TRBJ1-5|TRBV10-2|TRBD1|NA
TGCGCCAGCAGGGGACAGGGGGTATATCAGCCCCAGCATTTT
CASRGQGVYQPQHF
>TRBJ2-7|TRBV28|NA|NA
TGTGCCAGCAACCCTGGGGGGTTACAGGGCTACGAGCAGTACTTC
CASNPGGLQGYEQYF
>TRBJ2-1|TRBV7-2|TRBD2|NA
TGTGCCAGCAGCTTAGCCCTAGCGGGAGGGCCACGAAATGAGCAGTTCTTC
CASSLALAGGPRNEQFF
>TRBJ1-3|TRBV5-4|NA|NA
TGTGCCAGCAGCTTGGACAGCGGATTCTCTGGAAACACCATATATTTT
CASSLDSGFSGNTIYF
>TRBJ2-2|TRBV28|TRBD2|NA
TGTGCCAGCTCCCGACTAGCGGGGGGAACCGGGGAGCTGTTTTTT
CASSRLAGGTGELFF
>TRBJ2-2|TRBV30|TRBD2|NA
TGTGCCTCTCCTCGACTAGCGGGTGGCACCGGGGAGCTGTTTTTT
CASPRLAGGTGELFF
>TRBJ2-7|TRBV29-1|TRBD2|NA
TGCAGCGTTCAGAAGGTTAGCGGGAGTCCCGTGGACGAGCAGTACTTC
CSVQKVSGSPVDEQYF
>TRBJ1-1|TRBV5-1|NA|NA
TGCGCCAGCAGCTTACAGGGATTCGTAACTGAAGCTTTCTTT
CASSLQGFVTEAFF
>TRBJ2-1|TRBV19|TRBD2|NA
TGTGCCAGTAGTATCCGAATAGCGGGAAGTTCCTACAATGAGCAGTTCTTC
CASSIRIAGSSYNEQFF
>TRBJ1-4|TRBV5-1|TRBD1|NA
TGCGCCAGCAGCTACACGGCGGGACAGGGGGCTGAAAAACTGTTTTTT
CASSYTAGQGAEKLFF
>TRBJ2-7|TRBV21-1|NA|NA
TGTGCCAGCAGCAAGCAGGGTTCGTCTAGCGAGCAGTACTTC
CASSKQGSSSEQYF
>TRBJ2-5|TRBV29-1|NA|once
TGCAGCCTCGGGCTCCAAGAGACCCAGTACTTC
CSLGLQETQYF
>TRBJ2-6|TRBV7-7|TRBD2|NA
TGTGCTAGCGGCGTCCTAGCGGGGATGACTGGGGCCAACGTCCTGACTTTC
CASGVLAGMTGANVLTF
>TRBJ2-1|TRBV5-4|NA|NA
TGTGCCAGCAGTTTACAAACCCCTGAGCAGTTCTTC
CASSLQTPEQFF
>TRBJ2-7|TRBV5-1|NA|NA
TGCGCCAGCAGCCCATTAGGGAGGACCTACGAGCAGTACTTC
CASSPLGRTYEQYF
>TRBJ1-5|TRBV7-7|TRBD1|NA
TGTGCCAGCAGCAACGGTCAGGGGGGACTCAATCAGCCCCAGCATTTT
CASSNGQGGLNQPQHF
>TRBJ2-7|TRBV5-1|TRBD1|NA
TGCGCCAGCAGCCTCCGGGACAGGGGGTCCGAGCAGTACTTC
CASSLRDRGSEQYF
>TRBJ2-1|TRBV11-2|NA|NA
TGTGCCAGCAGCCCCCGATCAGCGGGTGGGGGGTCCTACAATGAGCAGTTCTTC
CASSPRSAGGGSYNEQFF
>TRBJ2-7|TRBV15|TRBD1|NA
TGTGCCACCAGCAGGAACCCGGGACAGGGGATATACGAGCAGTACTTC
CATSRNPGQGIYEQYF
>TRBJ1-1|TRBV10-1|TRBD1|NA
TGCGCCAGCAGTGACCACCGACAGGGAATGAACACTGAAGCTTTCTTT
CASSDHRQGMNTEAFF
>TRBJ1-4|TRBV7-6|NA|NA
TGTGCCAGCAGCTTAGGCACACCCCAGCCCCAAGGAAAACTGTTTTTT
CASSLGTPQPQGKLFF
>TRBJ1-2|TRBV5-6|NA|NA
TGTGCCAGCAGTCTTAACGATTATGGCTACACCTTC
CASSLNDYGYTF
>TRBJ2-5|TRBV11-2|TRBD2|NA
TGTGCCAGCAGCTTACGGTCTTCTAGCGGGAGGGCCGAGTGGGGCCAGTACTTC
CASSLRSSSGRAEWGQYF
>TRBJ2-7|TRBV18|NA|NA
TGTGCCAGCTCACCCGCCCCGGAGGCCTACGAGCAGTACTTC
CASSPAPEAYEQYF
>TRBJ2-6|TRBV10-3|NA|NA
TGTGCCATCAGTGGAGGTGGGGGGCCCTCTGGGGCCAACGTCCTGACTTTC
CAISGGGGPSGANVLTF
>TRBJ2-7|TRBV7-9|NA|once
TGTGCCAGCAGCCAGCGGGCGCCCGGGGCCGACGAGCAGTACTTC
CASSQRAPGADEQYF
>TRBJ2-1|TRBV5-1|TRBD2|once
TGCGCCAGCAGTGATAGCGGGAGCTCCTACAATGAGCAGTTCTTC
CASSDSGSSYNEQFF
>TRBJ2-3|TRBV10-2|NA|NA
TGCGCCAGCAGTGAGAGGGGACATCATACGCAGTATTTT
CASSERGHHTQYF
>TRBJ2-7|TRBV6-1|NA|NA
TGTGCCAGCAGTGCGCAGGCGGGTGCCACCTACGAGCAGTACTTC
CASSAQAGATYEQYF
>TRBJ1-2|TRBV21-1|NA|NA
TGTGCCAGCAGCATCGGGACAGGGGGCTCTAACTATGGCTACACCTTC
CASSIGTGGSNYGYTF